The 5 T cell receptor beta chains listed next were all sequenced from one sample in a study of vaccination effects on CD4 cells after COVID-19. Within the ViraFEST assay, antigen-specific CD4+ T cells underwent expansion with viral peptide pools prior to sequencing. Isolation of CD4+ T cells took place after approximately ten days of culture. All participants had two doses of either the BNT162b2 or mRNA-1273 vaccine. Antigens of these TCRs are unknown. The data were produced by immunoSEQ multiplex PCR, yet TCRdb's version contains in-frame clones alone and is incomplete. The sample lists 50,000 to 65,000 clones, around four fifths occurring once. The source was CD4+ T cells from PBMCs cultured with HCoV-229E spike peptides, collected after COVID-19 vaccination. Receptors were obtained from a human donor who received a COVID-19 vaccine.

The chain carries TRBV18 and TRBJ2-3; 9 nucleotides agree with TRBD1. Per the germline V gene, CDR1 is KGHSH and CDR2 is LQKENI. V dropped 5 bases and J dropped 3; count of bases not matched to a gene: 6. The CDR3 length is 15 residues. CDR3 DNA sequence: TGTGCCAGCTCATGGGGTGGACAGGGGACAGATACGCAGTATTTT. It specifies CASSWGGQGTDTQYF.

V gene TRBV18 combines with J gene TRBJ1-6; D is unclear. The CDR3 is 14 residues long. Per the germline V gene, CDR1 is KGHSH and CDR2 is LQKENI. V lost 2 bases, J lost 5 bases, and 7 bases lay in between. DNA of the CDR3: TGTGCCAGCTCACCAAGGCAGAATAATTCACCCCTCCACTTT. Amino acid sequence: CASSPRQNNSPLHF.

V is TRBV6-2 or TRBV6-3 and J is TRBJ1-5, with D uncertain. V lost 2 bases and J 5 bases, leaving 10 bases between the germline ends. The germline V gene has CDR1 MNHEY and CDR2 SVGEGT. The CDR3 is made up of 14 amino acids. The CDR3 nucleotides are TGTGCCAGCAGTTACGGCAGTGTCTATCAGCCCCAGCATTTT. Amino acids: CASSYGSVYQPQHF.

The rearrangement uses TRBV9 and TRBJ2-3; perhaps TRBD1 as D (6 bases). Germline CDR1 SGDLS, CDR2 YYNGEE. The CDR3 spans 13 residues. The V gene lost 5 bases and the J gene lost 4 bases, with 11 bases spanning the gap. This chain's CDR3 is CASRGRGADTQYF. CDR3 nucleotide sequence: TGTGCCAGCAGAGGCAGGGGAGCAGATACGCAGTATTTT.

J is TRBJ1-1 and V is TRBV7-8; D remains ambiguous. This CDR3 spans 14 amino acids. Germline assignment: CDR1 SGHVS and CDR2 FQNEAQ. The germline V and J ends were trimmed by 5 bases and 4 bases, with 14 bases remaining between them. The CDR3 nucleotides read TGTGCCAGCAGCCCCGGAGGGATAGGCACTGAAGCTTTCTTT. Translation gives CASSPGGIGTEAFF.